Listed below are T cell receptor beta chains from one sample, sequenced in a study of CD8 T cells in Susac syndrome. One entry per CDR3 protein results from TCRdb running MiXCR on the immunoSEQ multiplex PCR reads. The sample yields around 69,000 distinct CDR3 sequences, roughly 92% seen once. The sequencing input was CD8+ T cells from PBMCs. The receptors shown here come from a human donor with Susac syndrome. CDR3s include the opening cysteine and the closing phenylalanine or tryptophan. A D gene is named only where the DNA matches it firmly.

V	D	J	DNA	CDR3
TRBV20-1	.	TRBJ2-7	TGCAGTGCTAGGATCGACGTTGGAGAGCAGTACTTC	CSARIDVGEQYF
TRBV15	TRBD2	TRBJ2-3	TGTGCCACCAGCAGAGGCGGCACTAGCGGGGGGGACACAGATACGCAGTATTTT	CATSRGGTSGGDTDTQYF
TRBV27	.	TRBJ1-5	TGTGCCAGCAGTCCCATCCCCCCAAATCAGCCCCAGCATTTT	CASSPIPPNQPQHF
TRBV10-3	.	TRBJ2-7	TGTGCCATCAGTGAGCAGGGTCGCTACGAGCAGTACTTC	CAISEQGRYEQYF
TRBV30	.	TRBJ2-1	TGTGCCTGGAGTGCCTCCACAGGGATAAACAATGAGCAGTTCTTC	CAWSASTGINNEQFF
TRBV29-1	.	TRBJ2-7	TGCAGCGTTGTATTTGCAGGGCGCGAGCAGTACTTC	CSVVFAGREQYF
TRBV20-1	TRBD2	TRBJ2-1	TGCAGTGCTAGAGGGGTCCGGACTAGCGGGAGTTCCACCTACAATGAGCAGTTCTTC	CSARGVRTSGSSTYNEQFF
TRBV7-2	.	TRBJ2-5	TGTGCCAGCAGCTCGCGCCGGAACCAAGAGACCCAGTACTTC	CASSSRRNQETQYF
TRBV12-3/TRBV12-4	TRBD1	TRBJ1-1	TGTGCCAGCAGTGAAGTCACAGGGGACCCTGAAGCTTTCTTT	CASSEVTGDPEAFF
TRBV29-1	.	TRBJ2-1	TGCAGCGTTGAAATCTCCTACAATGAGCAGTTCTTC	CSVEISYNEQFF
TRBV6-2/TRBV6-3	.	TRBJ1-5	TGTGCCAGCAGGACACGAAGCCAGCCCCAGCATTTT	CASRTRSQPQHF
TRBV19	.	TRBJ2-4	TGTGCCAGTAGTGGGCTGGGGGGAGATGGTCCCGGGAACATTCAGTACTTC	CASSGLGGDGPGNIQYF
TRBV7-9	.	TRBJ1-2	TGTGCCAGCAGCCGCGACGGCGATGGAGGCTACACCTTC	CASSRDGDGGYTF
TRBV27	TRBD2	TRBJ2-1	TGTGCCAGCAGTGCCCTGGGACTAGCTTTCCCTTTCTTC	CASSALGLAFPFF
TRBV6-5	TRBD1	TRBJ1-3	TGTGCCAGCAGTTCGAACAGGGGGGGTGGAAACACCATATATTTT	CASSSNRGGGNTIYF
TRBV12-3/TRBV12-4	TRBD1	TRBJ1-4	TGTGCCAGCAGCTTGACAGGGGGACAAGAAAAACTGTTTTTT	CASSLTGGQEKLFF